The clone carrying this T cell receptor (beta chain) turned up a few times. Antigen: not known. 90,000 to 100,000 naive or memory CD4+ cells were cultured with CEF peptides for about 10 days. This sample is drawn from a study of CD4 T cells in relation to SARS-CoV-2 and coronaviruses. Study context: PBMCs were cultured with antigen for nine to eleven days before TCR beta sequencing. Convalescent patients had median age roughly 38 years, range about 21 to 80. Of the patients, fewer than 10 were male, 4 female, two Hispanic.

Trimming cost V 7 bases and J 6 bases, with 19 bases left between them. The germline V gene has CDR1 SGHVS and CDR2 FQNEAQ. This CDR3 has 15 amino acids. Data came from immunoSEQ multiplex PCR; TCRdb stores just in-frame clones and leaves some out. Altogether 35,000 to 40,000 clones are present, 82% being singletons, with the ten largest covering 3.5% to 5%. The chain is built from TRBV7-8 and TRBJ2-1; TRBD1 or TRBD2 may be the D gene (5 bases each). The TCR was taken from an adult with COVID-19. The specimen was naive CD4+ T cells from PBMCs, cultured in vitro. Stated subset: naive CD4+ T cells isolated by negative enrichment. The CDR3 spells CASTRGVISPNEQFF. In DNA form, the CDR3 reads TGTGCCAGCACTCGAGGGGTAATCTCCCCCAATGAGCAGTTCTTC.